These T cell receptor beta chains were read from a single sample in a study of blood T cell repertoires in COVID-19. Only in-frame clones appear in the TCRdb table, and some are missing; sequencing was by immunoSEQ multiplex PCR. The sample holds a few hundred thousand clones, roughly 81% seen once. The sample consisted of PBMCs or T cells enriched from blood (not recorded which). Receptors were obtained from a woman in her forties or fifties who had been exposed to COVID-19. The CDR3 runs from the conserved cysteine through the conserved F or W. Fields, in order: clone size, J gene, D gene, V gene, CDR3 protein, CDR3 DNA. A D gene is named only where the DNA matches it firmly. Some rows mark clone size as missing; the rest say once, few, many or name a class of expanded clone.

-,TRBJ1-1,TRBD1,TRBV30,CAWSVLMLEGAAEAFF,TGTGCCTGGAGTGTACTGATGTTGGAGGGGGCCGCTGAAGCTTTCTTT
-,TRBJ2-5,-,TRBV6-5,CASSPTWSQWETQYF,TGTGCCAGCAGCCCCACCTGGTCGCAGTGGGAGACCCAGTACTTC
once,TRBJ2-1,-,TRBV19,CASAASGLVGGLDHNEQFF,TGTGCCAGTGCTGCCTCTGGTCTAGTCGGGGGTTTGGATCACAATGAGCAGTTCTTC
-,TRBJ1-1,-,TRBV18,CASSPIGGNTEAFF,TGTGCCAGCTCACCAATCGGTGGGAACACTGAAGCTTTCTTT
few,TRBJ1-1,-,TRBV7-9,CASSFVNTEAFF,TGTGCCAGCAGCTTCGTGAACACTGAAGCTTTCTTT
-,TRBJ2-2,TRBD2,TRBV29-1,CSAIPSGGPGGELFF,TGCAGCGCAATCCCCTCGGGGGGGCCGGGCGGGGAGCTGTTTTTT
once,TRBJ1-2,-,TRBV6-2/TRBV6-3,CASSRTVYGYTF,TGTGCCAGCAGTCGGACTGTCTATGGCTACACCTTC
once,TRBJ1-3,-,TRBV10-1,CASSGGGRGNTIYF,TGCGCCAGCAGTGGCGGGGGCAGAGGAAACACCATATATTTT
-,TRBJ2-3,-,TRBV19,CASSIGGRTDTQYF,TGTGCCAGTAGTATAGGGGGGCGCACAGATACGCAGTATTTT
-,TRBJ1-3,TRBD1,TRBV18,CASSGQALSGNTIYF,TGTGCCAGCTCTGGACAGGCCCTCTCTGGAAACACCATATATTTT
-,TRBJ1-5,TRBD1,TRBV4-1,CASSQVQGDQPQHF,TGCGCCAGCAGCCAAGTACAGGGGGATCAGCCCCAGCATTTT
-,TRBJ2-3,TRBD2,TRBV19,CASSLRGDHTDTQYF,TGTGCCAGTAGTCTGCGGGGGGACCACACAGATACGCAGTATTTT
-,TRBJ1-5,-,TRBV9,CASSVAGTPGVEPQHF,TGTGCCAGCAGCGTAGCCGGGACTCCCGGTGTGGAGCCCCAGCATTTT
-,TRBJ1-1,-,TRBV11-2,CASSSPGARTEAFF,TGTGCCAGCAGCTCCCCAGGGGCTCGAACTGAAGCTTTCTTT
-,TRBJ1-3,-,TRBV21-1,CASSIEDRGLSAGNTIYF,TGTGCCAGCAGTATAGAGGACAGGGGGCTTTCGGCTGGAAACACCATATATTTT
-,TRBJ2-5,-,TRBV21-1,CASSKAAQGAGETQYF,TGTGCCAGCAGCAAAGCGGCGCAGGGGGCTGGGGAGACCCAGTACTTC
-,TRBJ1-1,TRBD1,TRBV5-5,CASSGTGGKEAFF,TGTGCCAGCAGCGGGACAGGGGGTAAGGAAGCTTTCTTT
few,TRBJ2-5,TRBD2,TRBV4-2,CASSQDWPAGGQVRQETQYF,TGTGCCAGCAGCCAAGATTGGCCAGCGGGGGGGCAAGTGAGGCAAGAGACCCAGTACTTC
-,TRBJ2-1,-,TRBV11-1,CASSLAQPPSEQFF,TGTGCCAGCAGCTTAGCGCAACCCCCCAGTGAGCAGTTCTTC
-,TRBJ1-2,-,TRBV29-1,CSILRGGGYTF,TGCAGCATTCTTCGGGGGGGCGGCTACACCTTC
-,TRBJ1-1,TRBD1,TRBV2,CASMLGGPATEAFF,TGTGCCAGCATGTTAGGGGGCCCGGCCACTGAAGCTTTCTTT
-,TRBJ2-3,-,TRBV11-2,CASSPGTDTQYF,TGTGCCAGCAGCCCGGGCACAGATACGCAGTATTTT
-,TRBJ2-2,TRBD1,TRBV27,CASKTGVLTGELFF,TGTGCCAGCAAAACAGGGGTTCTAACCGGGGAGCTGTTTTTT
-,TRBJ1-1,-,TRBV7-2,CASSLWVGDTEAFF,TGTGCCAGCAGCTTATGGGTCGGGGACACTGAAGCTTTCTTT
-,TRBJ1-1,-,TRBV4-1,CASSQEQRLPEAFF,TGCGCCAGCAGCCAAGAGCAGAGGCTCCCTGAAGCTTTCTTT
-,TRBJ2-5,-,TRBV3-1/TRBV3-2,CASSLVSGQETQYF,TGTGCCAGCAGCCTCGTCAGCGGACAAGAGACCCAGTACTTC
-,TRBJ1-4,-,TRBV10-3,CAISDRGGNEKLFF,TGTGCCATCAGTGACAGGGGTGGAAATGAAAAACTGTTTTTT
-,TRBJ1-1,TRBD1,TRBV27,CASSLRAGGAFLHTEAFF,TGTGCCAGCAGTTTAAGGGCAGGGGGCGCATTTTTACACACTGAAGCTTTCTTT
-,TRBJ1-1,-,TRBV9,CASSVVAGATEAFF,TGTGCCAGCAGCGTAGTGGCAGGGGCCACTGAAGCTTTCTTT